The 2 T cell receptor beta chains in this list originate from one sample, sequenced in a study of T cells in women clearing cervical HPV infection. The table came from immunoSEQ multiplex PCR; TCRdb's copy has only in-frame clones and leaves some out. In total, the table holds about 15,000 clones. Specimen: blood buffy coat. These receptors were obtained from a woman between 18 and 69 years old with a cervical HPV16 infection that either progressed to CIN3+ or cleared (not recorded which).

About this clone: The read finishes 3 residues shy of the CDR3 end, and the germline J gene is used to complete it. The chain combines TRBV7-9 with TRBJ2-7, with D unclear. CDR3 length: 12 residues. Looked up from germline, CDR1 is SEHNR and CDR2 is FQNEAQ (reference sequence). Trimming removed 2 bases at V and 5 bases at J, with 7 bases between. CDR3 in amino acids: CASSLLSHEQYF. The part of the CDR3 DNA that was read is TGTGCCAGCAGCTTATTAAGCCACGAG.

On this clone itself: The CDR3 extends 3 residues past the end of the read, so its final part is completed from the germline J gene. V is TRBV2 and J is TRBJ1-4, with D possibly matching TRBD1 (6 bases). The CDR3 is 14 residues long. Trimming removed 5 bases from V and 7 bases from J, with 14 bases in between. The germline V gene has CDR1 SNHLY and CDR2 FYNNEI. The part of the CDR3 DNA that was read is TGTGCCAGCAGTCTTCAGGGGATGGGTGAAAAA. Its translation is CASSLQGMGEK. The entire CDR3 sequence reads CASSLQGMGEKLFF.